The sequence of this T cell receptor beta chain was determined in a study of OX40 agonist ivuxolimab in advanced cancers. Clones were sequenced by immunoSEQ multiplex PCR, and TCRdb holds only the in-frame ones, with some missing. The repertoire holds 35,000 to 40,000 clones, with 70% to 85% as singletons. Worth noting for this clone: Its specificity is not known.

Deletions cut 7 bases from V and 7 bases from J, with 10 bases between. Germline-derived CDR1 and CDR2 are SGHAT and FQNNGV. This CDR3 has 12 residues. Findings and limits, study-wide: No antigen was identified for the clonally expanded peripheral T cells.

This receptor was identified in an adult with an advanced solid tumor such as melanoma, head and neck, liver or kidney cancer. The sample was CD4+ or CD8+ T cells sorted from blood, taken in a trial of the OX40 agonist ivuxolimab. V and J are TRBV11-2 and TRBJ2-2; no firm D call. The DNA of the CDR3 is TGTGCCAGCAAGGGTCCTGGCGGGGAGCTGTTTTTT. Translation gives CASKGPGGELFF.